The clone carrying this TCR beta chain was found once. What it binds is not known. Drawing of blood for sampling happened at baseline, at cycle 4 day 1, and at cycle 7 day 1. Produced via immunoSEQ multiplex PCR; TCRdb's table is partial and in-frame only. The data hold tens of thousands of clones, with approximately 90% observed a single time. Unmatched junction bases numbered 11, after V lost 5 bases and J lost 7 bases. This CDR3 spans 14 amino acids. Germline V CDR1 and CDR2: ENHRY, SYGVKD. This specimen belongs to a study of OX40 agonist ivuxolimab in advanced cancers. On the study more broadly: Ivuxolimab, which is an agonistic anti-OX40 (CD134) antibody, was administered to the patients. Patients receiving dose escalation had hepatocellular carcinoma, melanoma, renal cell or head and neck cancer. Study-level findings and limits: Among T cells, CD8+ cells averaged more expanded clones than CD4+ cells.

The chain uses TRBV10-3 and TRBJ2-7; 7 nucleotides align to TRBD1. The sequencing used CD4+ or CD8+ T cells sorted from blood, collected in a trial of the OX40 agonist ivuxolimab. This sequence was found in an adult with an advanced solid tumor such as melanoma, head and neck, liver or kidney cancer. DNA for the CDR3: TGTGCCATCAGTCGAGGGGGCGAATCTAGGGAGCAGTACTTC. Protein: CAISRGGESREQYF.